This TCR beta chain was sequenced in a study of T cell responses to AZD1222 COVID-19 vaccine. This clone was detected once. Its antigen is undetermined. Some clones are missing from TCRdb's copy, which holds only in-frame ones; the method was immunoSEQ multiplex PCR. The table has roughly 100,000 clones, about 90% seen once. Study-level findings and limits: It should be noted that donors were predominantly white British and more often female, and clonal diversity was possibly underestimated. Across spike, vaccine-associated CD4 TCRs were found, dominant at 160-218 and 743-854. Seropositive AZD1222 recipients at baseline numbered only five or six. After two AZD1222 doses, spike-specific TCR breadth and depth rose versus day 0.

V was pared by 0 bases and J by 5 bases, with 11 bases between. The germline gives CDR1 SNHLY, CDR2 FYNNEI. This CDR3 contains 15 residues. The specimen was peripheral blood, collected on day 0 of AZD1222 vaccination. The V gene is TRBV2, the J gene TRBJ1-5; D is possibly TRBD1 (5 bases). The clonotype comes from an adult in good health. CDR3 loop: CASSEASRVDQPQHF. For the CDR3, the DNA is TGTGCCAGCAGTGAAGCGAGCAGGGTCGATCAGCCCCAGCATTTT.